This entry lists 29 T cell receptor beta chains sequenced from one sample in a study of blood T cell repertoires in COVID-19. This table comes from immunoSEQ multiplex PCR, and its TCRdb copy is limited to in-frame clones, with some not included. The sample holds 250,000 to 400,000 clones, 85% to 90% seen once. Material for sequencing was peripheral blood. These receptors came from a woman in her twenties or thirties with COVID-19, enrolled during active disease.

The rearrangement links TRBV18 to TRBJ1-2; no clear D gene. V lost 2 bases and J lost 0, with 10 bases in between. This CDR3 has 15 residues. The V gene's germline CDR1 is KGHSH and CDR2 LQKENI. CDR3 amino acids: CASSPDPGSNYGYTF. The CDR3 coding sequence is TGTGCCAGCTCACCAGATCCGGGATCTAACTATGGCTACACCTTC.

CDR3 loop: CASSRTSGGRDYEQYF. In DNA, the CDR3 is TGTGCCAGCAGCCGGACTAGCGGAGGGAGGGACTACGAGCAGTACTTC. The V gene is TRBV7-2, the J gene TRBJ2-7; 10 nucleotides align to TRBD2. Germline-derived CDR1 and CDR2 are SGHTA and FQGNSA. Germline trimming cut 5 bases from V and 3 bases from J; bases unmatched to any gene: 10. This CDR3 is 16 amino acids long. The variable domain in full, completed from reference TRBV7-2 and TRBJ2-7, reads GAGVSQSPSNKVTEKGKDVELRCDPISGHTALYWYRQSLGQGLEFLIYFQGNSAPDKSGLPSDRFSAERTGGSVSTLTIQRTQQEDSAVYLCASSRTSGGRDYEQYFGPGTRLTVT.

The CDR3 is CASRLPMNLNTEAFF. The CDR3 DNA follows: TGTGCCAGCAGGCTACCGATGAACTTGAACACTGAAGCTTTCTTT. V usage is TRBV6-5 and J usage is TRBJ1-1; D is uncertain. Germline-derived CDR1 and CDR2 are MNHEY and SVGAGI. V lost 6 bases and J lost 0, with 14 bases in between. This CDR3 contains 15 residues.

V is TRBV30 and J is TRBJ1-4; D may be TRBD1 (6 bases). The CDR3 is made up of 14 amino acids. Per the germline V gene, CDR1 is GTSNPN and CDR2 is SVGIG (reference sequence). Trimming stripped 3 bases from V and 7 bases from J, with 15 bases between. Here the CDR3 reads CAWSPGGAGEKLFF. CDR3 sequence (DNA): TGTGCCTGGAGCCCGGGGGGGGCGGGTGAAAAACTGTTTTTT.

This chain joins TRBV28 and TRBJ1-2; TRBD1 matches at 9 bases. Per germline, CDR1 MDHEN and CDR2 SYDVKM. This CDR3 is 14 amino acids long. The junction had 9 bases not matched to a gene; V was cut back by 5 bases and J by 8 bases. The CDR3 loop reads CASSPGGQGTGYTF. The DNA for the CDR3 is TGTGCCAGCAGTCCGGGAGGACAGGGGACCGGCTACACCTTC.

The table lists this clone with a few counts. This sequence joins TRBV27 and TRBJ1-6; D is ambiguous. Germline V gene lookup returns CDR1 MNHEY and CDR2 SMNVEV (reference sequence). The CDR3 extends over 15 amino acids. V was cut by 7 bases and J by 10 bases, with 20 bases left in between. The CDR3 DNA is TGTGCCAGCATCAAAATCCCTCAAGGAGGATCACCCCTCCACTTT. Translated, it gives CASIKIPQGGSPLHF.

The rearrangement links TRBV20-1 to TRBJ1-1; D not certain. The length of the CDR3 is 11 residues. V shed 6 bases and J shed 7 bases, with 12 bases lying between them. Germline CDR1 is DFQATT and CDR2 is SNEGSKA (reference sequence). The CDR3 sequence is CSATGGGEAFF. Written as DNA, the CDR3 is TGCAGTGCGACCGGTGGAGGTGAAGCTTTCTTT.

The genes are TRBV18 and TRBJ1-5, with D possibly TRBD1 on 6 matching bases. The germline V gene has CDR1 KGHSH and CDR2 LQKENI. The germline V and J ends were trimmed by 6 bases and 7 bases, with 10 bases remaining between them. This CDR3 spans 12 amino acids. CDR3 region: CASSLGQQPQHF. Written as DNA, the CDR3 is TGTGCCAGCTCCCTAGGACAGCAGCCCCAGCATTTT.

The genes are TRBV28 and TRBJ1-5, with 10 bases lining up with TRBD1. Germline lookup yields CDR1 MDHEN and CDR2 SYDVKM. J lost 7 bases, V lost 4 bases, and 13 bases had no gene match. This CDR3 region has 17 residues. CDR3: CASSSPVGGQGPQPQHF. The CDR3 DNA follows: TGTGCCAGCAGTTCGCCCGTTGGGGGACAGGGGCCGCAGCCCCAGCATTTT.

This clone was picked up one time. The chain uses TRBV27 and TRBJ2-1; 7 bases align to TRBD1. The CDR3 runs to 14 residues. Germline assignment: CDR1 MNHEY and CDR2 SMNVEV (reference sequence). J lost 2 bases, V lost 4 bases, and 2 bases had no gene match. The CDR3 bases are TGTGCCAGCAGTTCGGGACAGACCTACAATGAGCAGTTCTTC. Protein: CASSSGQTYNEQFF.

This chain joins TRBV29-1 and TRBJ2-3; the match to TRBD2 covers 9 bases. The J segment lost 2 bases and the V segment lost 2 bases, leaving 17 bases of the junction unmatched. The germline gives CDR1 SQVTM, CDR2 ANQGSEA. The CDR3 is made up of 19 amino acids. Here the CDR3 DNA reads TGCAGCGTTGAAACCCAGGTAGCGGGAGAATCGGGCTACACAGATACGCAGTATTTT. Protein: CSVETQVAGESGYTDTQYF.

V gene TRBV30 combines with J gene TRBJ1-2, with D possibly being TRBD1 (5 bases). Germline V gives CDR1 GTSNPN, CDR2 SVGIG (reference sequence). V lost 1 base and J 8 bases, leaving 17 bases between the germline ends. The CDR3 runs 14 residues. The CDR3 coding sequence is TGTGCCTGGAGTGCCTTGGCAGGGAACAGGGGCTACACCTTC. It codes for CAWSALAGNRGYTF.

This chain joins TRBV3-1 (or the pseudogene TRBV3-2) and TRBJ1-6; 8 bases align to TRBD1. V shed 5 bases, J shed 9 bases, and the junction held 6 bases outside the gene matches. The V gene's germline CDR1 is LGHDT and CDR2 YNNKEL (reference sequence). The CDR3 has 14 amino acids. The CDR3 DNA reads TGTGCCAGCAGCTTGACAGGGGACGGTTCACCCCTCCACTTT. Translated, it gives CASSLTGDGSPLHF.

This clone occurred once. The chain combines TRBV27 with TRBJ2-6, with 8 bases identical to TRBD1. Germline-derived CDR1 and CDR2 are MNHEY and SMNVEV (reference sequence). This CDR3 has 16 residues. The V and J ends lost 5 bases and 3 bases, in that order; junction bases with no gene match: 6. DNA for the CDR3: TGTGCCAGCAGTATGACAGGGGTTAATGGGGCCAACGTCCTGACTTTC. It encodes CASSMTGVNGANVLTF.

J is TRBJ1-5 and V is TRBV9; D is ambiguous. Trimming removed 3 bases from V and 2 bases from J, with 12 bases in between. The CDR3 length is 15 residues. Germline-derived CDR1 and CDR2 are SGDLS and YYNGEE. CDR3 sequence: CASSGPGMGNQPQHF. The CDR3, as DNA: TGTGCCAGCAGCGGGCCGGGGATGGGCAATCAGCCCCAGCATTTT. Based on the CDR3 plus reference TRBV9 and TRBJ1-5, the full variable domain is DSGVTQTPKHLITATGQRVTLRCSPRSGDLSVYWYQQSLDQGLQFLIQYYNGEERAKGNILERFSAQQFPDLHSELNLSSLELGDSALYFCASSGPGMGNQPQHFGDGTRLSIL.

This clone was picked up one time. DNA of the CDR3: TGTGCCAGCAGTATACCGGGACTAGGGACAGATACGCAGTATTTT. Amino acid sequence: CASSIPGLGTDTQYF. The V gene is TRBV6-5, the J gene TRBJ2-3; 8 bases align to TRBD2. CDR1 MNHEY and CDR2 SVGAGI come from the germline V gene. This CDR3 is 15 amino acids long. V dropped 5 bases and J dropped 3; count of bases not matched to a gene: 7.

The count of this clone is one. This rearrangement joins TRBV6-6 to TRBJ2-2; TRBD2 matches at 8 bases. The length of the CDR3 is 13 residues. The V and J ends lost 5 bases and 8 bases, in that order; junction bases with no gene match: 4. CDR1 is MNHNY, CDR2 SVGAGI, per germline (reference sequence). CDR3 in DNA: TGTGCCAGCAGTCCAGCGGGAGTGGGGGAGCTGTTTTTT. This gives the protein CASSPAGVGELFF.

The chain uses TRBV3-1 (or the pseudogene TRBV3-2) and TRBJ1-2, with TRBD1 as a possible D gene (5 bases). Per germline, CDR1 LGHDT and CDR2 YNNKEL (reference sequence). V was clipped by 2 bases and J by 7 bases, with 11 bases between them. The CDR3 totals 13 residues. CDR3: CASSQTREGGYTF. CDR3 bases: TGTGCCAGCAGCCAAACCAGGGAAGGTGGCTACACCTTC.

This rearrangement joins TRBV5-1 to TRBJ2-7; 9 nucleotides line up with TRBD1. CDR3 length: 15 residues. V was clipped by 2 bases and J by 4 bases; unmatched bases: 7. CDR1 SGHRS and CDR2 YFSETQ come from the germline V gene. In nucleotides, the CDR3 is TGCGCCAGCAGCTTCGGACAGGGGAGTGGGTACGAGCAGTACTTC. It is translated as CASSFGQGSGYEQYF.

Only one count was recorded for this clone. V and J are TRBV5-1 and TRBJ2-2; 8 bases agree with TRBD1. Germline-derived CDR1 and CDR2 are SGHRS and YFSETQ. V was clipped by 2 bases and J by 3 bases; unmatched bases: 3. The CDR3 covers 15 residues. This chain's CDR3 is CASSLPTGDTGELFF. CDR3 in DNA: TGCGCCAGCAGCTTACCGACAGGGGACACCGGGGAGCTGTTTTTT.

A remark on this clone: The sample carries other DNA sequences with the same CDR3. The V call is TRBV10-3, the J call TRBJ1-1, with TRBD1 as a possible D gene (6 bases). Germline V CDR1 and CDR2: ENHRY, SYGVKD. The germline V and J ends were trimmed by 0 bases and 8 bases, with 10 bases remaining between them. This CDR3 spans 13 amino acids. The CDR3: CAISESGTLEAFF. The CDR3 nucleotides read TGTGCCATCAGTGAGTCCGGGACACTAGAAGCTTTCTTT.

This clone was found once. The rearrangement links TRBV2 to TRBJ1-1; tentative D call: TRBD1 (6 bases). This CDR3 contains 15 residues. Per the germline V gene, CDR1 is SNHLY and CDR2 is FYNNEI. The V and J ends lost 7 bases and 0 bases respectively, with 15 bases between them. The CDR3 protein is CASTLPQGLNTEAFF. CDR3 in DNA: TGTGCCAGCACTTTACCACAGGGCTTGAACACTGAAGCTTTCTTT. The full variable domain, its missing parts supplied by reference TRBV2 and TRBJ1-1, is EPEVTQTPSHQVTQMGQEVILRCVPISNHLYFYWYRQILGQKVEFLVSFYNNEISEKSEIFDDQFSVERPDGSNFTLKIRSTKLEDSAMYFCASTLPQGLNTEAFFGQGTRLTVV.

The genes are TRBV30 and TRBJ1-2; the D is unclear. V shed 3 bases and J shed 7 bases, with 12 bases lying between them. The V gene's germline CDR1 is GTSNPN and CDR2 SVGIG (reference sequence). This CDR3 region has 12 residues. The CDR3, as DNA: TGTGCCTGGAGGAAAGCGGGATCTGGCTACACCTTC. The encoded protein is CAWRKAGSGYTF.

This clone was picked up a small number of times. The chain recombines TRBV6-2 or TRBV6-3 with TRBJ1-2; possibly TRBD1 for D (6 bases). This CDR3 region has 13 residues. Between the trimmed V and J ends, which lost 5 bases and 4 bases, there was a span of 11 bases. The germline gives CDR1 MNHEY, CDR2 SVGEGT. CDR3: CASSRTATYGYTF. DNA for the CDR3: TGTGCCAGCAGTAGGACAGCGACCTATGGCTACACCTTC.

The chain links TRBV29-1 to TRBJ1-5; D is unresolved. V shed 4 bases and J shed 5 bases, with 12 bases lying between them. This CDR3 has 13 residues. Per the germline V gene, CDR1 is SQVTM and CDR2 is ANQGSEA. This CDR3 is CSVVIGTHQPQHF. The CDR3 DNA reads TGCAGCGTTGTAATTGGCACCCATCAGCCCCAGCATTTT.

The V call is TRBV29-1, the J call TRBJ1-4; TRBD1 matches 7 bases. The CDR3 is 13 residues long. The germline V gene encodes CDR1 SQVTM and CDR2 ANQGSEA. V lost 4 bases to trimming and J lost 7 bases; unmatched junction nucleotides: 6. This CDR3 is CSVGGGEGEKLFF. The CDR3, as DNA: TGCAGCGTTGGAGGGGGCGAAGGTGAAAAACTGTTTTTT.

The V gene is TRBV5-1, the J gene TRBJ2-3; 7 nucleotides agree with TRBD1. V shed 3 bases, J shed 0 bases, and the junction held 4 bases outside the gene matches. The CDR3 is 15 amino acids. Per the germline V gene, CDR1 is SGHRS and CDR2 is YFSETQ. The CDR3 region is CASSSRQGSTDTQYF. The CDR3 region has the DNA TGCGCCAGCAGCTCCCGACAGGGCAGCACAGATACGCAGTATTTT.

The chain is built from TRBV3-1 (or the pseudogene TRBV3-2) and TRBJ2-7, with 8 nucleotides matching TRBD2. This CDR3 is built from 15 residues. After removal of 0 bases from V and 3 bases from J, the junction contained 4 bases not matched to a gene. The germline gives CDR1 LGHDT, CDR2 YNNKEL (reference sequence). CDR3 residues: CASSQDSGTSYEQYF. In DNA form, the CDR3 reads TGTGCCAGCAGCCAAGATAGTGGGACTAGCTACGAGCAGTACTTC.

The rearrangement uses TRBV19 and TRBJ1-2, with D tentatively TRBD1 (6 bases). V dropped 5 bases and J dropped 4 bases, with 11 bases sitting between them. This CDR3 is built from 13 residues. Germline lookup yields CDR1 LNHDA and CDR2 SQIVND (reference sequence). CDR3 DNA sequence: TGTGCCAGTAGTGTAACAGGGACCTATGGCTACACCTTC. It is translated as CASSVTGTYGYTF. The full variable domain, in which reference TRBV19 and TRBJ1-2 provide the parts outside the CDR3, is DGGITQSPKYLFRKEGQNVTLSCEQNLNHDAMYWYRQDPGQGLRLIYYSQIVNDFQKGDIAEGYSVSREKKESFPLTVTSAQKNPTAFYLCASSVTGTYGYTFGSGTRLTVV.